Following are 27 T cell receptor beta chains from one sample sequenced in a study of regulatory T cells in long-lasting Graves disease. Arm-PCR of CDR3 regions and iRepertoire HTBI primers were used to build TCR beta libraries. TCRdb reprocessed the multiplex PCR reads with MiXCR, giving one entry per CDR3 protein. The table has approximately 540,000 distinct CDR3 sequences, approximately 12% seen once. The time point: newly diagnosed GD, antithyroid drugs for less than 3 months. The TCR library used RNA extracted from PBMCs. The data also belong to a second study, concerning T cells in Graves' hyperthyroidism and ophthalmopathy.

The material sequenced was peripheral blood mononuclear cells (PBMCs), taken at new diagnosis, from a patient treated with antithyroid drugs. These TCRs come from a woman in her twenties or thirties with Graves disease.

Details on this clonotype: It may be a read error: a sequence one base away is much more abundant. The genes are TRBV4-3 and TRBJ2-7, with D unclear. The germline gives CDR1 LGHNA, CDR2 YSLEER. The CDR3 is 15 amino acids. Between the trimmed V and J ends, which lost 10 bases and 2 bases, there was a span of 21 bases. The CDR3 DNA follows: TGCGCCACCAACCAAGATCATGCCCGTACCTACGAGCAGTACTTC. Amino acid sequence: CATNQDHARTYEQYF.

This clonotype was seen ten or more times. The chain recombines TRBV18 with TRBJ2-2; TRBD2 is a possible D gene (5 bases). This CDR3 spans 15 amino acids. In germline, CDR1 is KGHSH, CDR2 LQKENI. The V and J ends lost 5 bases and 2 bases respectively, with 12 bases between them. The CDR3 here is CASSALADNTGELFF. The CDR3 DNA follows: TGTGCCAGCTCAGCTCTAGCAGACAACACCGGGGAGCTGTTTTTT.

The chain employs TRBV7-8 and TRBJ2-6; 10 bases are shared with TRBD2. The CDR3 loop spans 18 amino acids. Germline V gene lookup returns CDR1 SGHVS and CDR2 FQNEAQ. Germline trimming cut 0 bases from V and 2 bases from J; bases unmatched to any gene: 4. The CDR3 region has the DNA TGTGCCAGCAGCTTAGCGGGCCTAGCGGGAGCTGGGGCCAACGTCCTGACTTTC. This encodes CASSLAGLAGAGANVLTF.

There are many counts of this clonotype. V usage is TRBV27 and J usage is TRBJ1-2, with TRBD1 as a possible D gene (5 bases). The CDR3 totals 13 residues. The ends were cut back, 3 bases at V and 6 bases at J, with 11 bases in the middle. CDR1 and CDR2 from the germline V gene are MNHEY and SMNVEV (reference sequence). The CDR3 nucleotides are TGTGCCAGCAGTTTTGCAGGGCAGAATGGCTACACCTTC. Its protein product is CASSFAGQNGYTF.

This clonotype was found many times. The rearrangement uses TRBV13 and TRBJ2-3; D ambiguous. The V and J ends lost 4 bases and 6 bases respectively, with 8 bases between them. Looked up from germline, CDR1 is PRHDT and CDR2 is FYEKMQ (reference sequence). The CDR3 covers 12 residues. Here the CDR3 DNA reads TGTGCCAGCAGCTGGCAGGTGGATACGCAGTATTTT. It yields the protein CASSWQVDTQYF.

The table lists this clonotype with many counts. In DNA, the CDR3 is TGCAGTGCTAGAGACGCGGGACAGGGGGGTGAGCAGTACTTC. This translates into CSARDAGQGGEQYF. The rearrangement links TRBV20-1 to TRBJ2-7, with 11 positions matching TRBD1. The CDR3 sequence is 14 residues long. The trim removed 0 bases at V and 7 bases at J, leaving 5 bases unmatched. Per the germline V gene, CDR1 is DFQATT and CDR2 is SNEGSKA (reference sequence).

This clonotype was counted at least ten times. The chain recombines TRBV2 with TRBJ2-2; TRBD2 matches 7 bases. V lost 6 bases, J lost 1 base, and 5 bases stayed unmatched. The CDR3 extends over 15 amino acids. Germline CDR1 reads SNHLY; CDR2 reads FYNNEI. The CDR3 spells CASRKVAGNTGELFF. CDR3 bases: TGTGCCAGCAGGAAGGTAGCGGGGAACACCGGGGAGCTGTTTTTT.

This clonotype was detected many times. The DNA of the CDR3 is TGCAGTGCTAGTAGGGCTAGCGGCACAGATACGCAGTATTTT. Amino acids: CSASRASGTDTQYF. The gene calls are TRBV20-1 and TRBJ2-3; TRBD2 might be the D (6 bases). The CDR3 extends over 14 amino acids. The V and J ends lost 3 bases and 1 base respectively, with 11 bases between them. The germline V gene encodes CDR1 DFQATT and CDR2 SNEGSKA (reference sequence).

This clonotype was seen repeatedly, ten times or more. V and J are TRBV6-2 or TRBV6-3 and TRBJ1-1; 9 positions match TRBD1. Germline V gene data show CDR1 as MNHEY and CDR2 as SVGEGT. The CDR3 spans 18 residues. With V trimmed by 2 bases and J by 0 bases, 10 bases remained unmatched. CDR3 in DNA: TGTGCCAGCAGTTACCGGGGCCAACAGGGGGCTATGAACACTGAAGCTTTCTTT. It translates to CASSYRGQQGAMNTEAFF.

This clonotype was counted at least ten times. J is TRBJ1-6 and V is TRBV27; 7 bases line up with TRBD1. The CDR3 loop spans 14 amino acids. V shed 5 bases and J 2 bases; nucleotides not matched to a gene: 0. From germline, CDR1 is MNHEY and CDR2 SMNVEV (reference sequence). CDR3 sequence: CASSQGAYNSPLHF. The CDR3 DNA is TGTGCCAGCAGTCAGGGGGCCTATAATTCACCCCTCCACTTT.

The chain has TRBV6-1 and TRBJ2-6; possibly TRBD2 for D (7 bases). Germline assignment: CDR1 MNHNS and CDR2 SASEGT. The CDR3 extends over 16 amino acids. V shed 4 bases and J shed 2 bases, with 12 bases lying between them. The CDR3 loop is CASSGLGGPGANVLTF. The CDR3 DNA sequence: TGTGCCAGCAGTGGCCTGGGGGGGCCTGGGGCCAACGTCCTGACTTTC.

This clonotype was picked up many times. The CDR3: CASSHRDFINEQFF. CDR3 coding DNA: TGTGCCAGCAGCCACCGGGACTTTATCAATGAGCAGTTCTTC. The rearrangement links TRBV13 to TRBJ2-1; TRBD2 might be the D (6 bases). V lost 5 bases and J 6 bases, leaving 14 bases between the germline ends. Germline V CDR1 and CDR2: PRHDT, FYEKMQ (reference sequence). The CDR3 is 14 amino acids.

There are a few counts of this clonotype. The J gene is TRBJ1-3, the V gene TRBV10-3, with TRBD1 as a possible D gene (6 bases). The CDR3 length is 13 residues. V gave up 10 bases and J gave up 7 bases, with 17 bases separating them. Per the germline V gene, CDR1 is ENHRY and CDR2 is SYGVKD. CDR3 sequence (DNA): TGTGCCAGCACCAGGGGCGAGAGGAACACCATATATTTT. This sequence encodes CASTRGERNTIYF.

This clonotype was seen at least ten times. This chain uses TRBV19 with TRBJ2-3; 14 bases are a match to TRBD2. The CDR3 contains 17 residues. V lost 10 bases and J lost 3; bases outside the gene matches: 12. Per germline, CDR1 LNHDA and CDR2 SQIVND (reference sequence). The CDR3 sequence is CATTRLAGGPMTDTQYF. The DNA of the CDR3 is TGTGCCACCACCAGACTAGCGGGAGGGCCTATGACAGATACGCAGTATTTT.

This clonotype was seen many times. V and J are TRBV4-2 and TRBJ1-5; D is perhaps TRBD1 (5 bases). The CDR3 runs 17 residues. CDR1 LGHNA and CDR2 YNFKEQ come from the germline V gene. With 0 bases removed from V and 5 bases from J, the gap between germline ends came to 17 bases. CDR3 sequence (DNA): TGTGCCAGCAGCCAAGATTTACAGGCCCAAAGGTATCAGCCCCAGCATTTT. Encoded protein: CASSQDLQAQRYQPQHF.

The gene calls are TRBV2 and TRBJ2-7, with a weak D call TRBD2 (6 bases). The germline gives CDR1 SNHLY, CDR2 FYNNEI. The CDR3 is made up of 15 amino acids. Trimming removed 4 bases at V and 9 bases at J, with 22 bases between. The DNA of the CDR3 is TGTGCCAGCAGTGCCCGGGGACTGCGAGGATTGGGGCAGTACTTC. Its translation is CASSARGLRGLGQYF.

The rearrangement uses TRBV4-1 and TRBJ2-3, with D uncertain. Per the germline V gene, CDR1 is MGHRA and CDR2 is YSYEKL. The CDR3 sequence is 11 residues long. V dropped 0 bases and J dropped 6 bases, with 1 base sitting between them. CDR3 sequence: CASSQDDTQYF. In DNA form, the CDR3 reads TGCGCCAGCAGCCAAGACGATACGCAGTATTTT.

The chain combines TRBV5-1 with TRBJ2-2; 12 nucleotides align to TRBD2. Germline V gene sequence: CDR1 SGHRS, CDR2 YFSETQ. This CDR3 is built from 17 residues. V gave up 3 bases and J gave up 2 bases; unmatched junction bases: 5. The chain's CDR3 is CASSSRTSGINTGELFF. The CDR3 DNA is TGCGCCAGCAGCTCCCGGACTAGCGGGATAAACACCGGGGAGCTGTTTTTT.

This clonotype was observed a few times. The chain recombines TRBV19 with TRBJ2-3, with D perhaps TRBD1 or TRBD2 (5 bases each). This CDR3 spans 15 amino acids. Germline assignment: CDR1 LNHDA and CDR2 SQIVND (reference sequence). Trimming cost V 10 bases and J 3 bases, with 20 bases left between them. The CDR3 nucleotides read TGTGCCACCCGTCGGGACGGTTTTCGGACAGATACGCAGTATTTT. Its translation: CATRRDGFRTDTQYF.

This clonotype was seen ten or more times. V gene TRBV18 combines with J gene TRBJ2-5; D ambiguous. V lost 1 base to trimming and J lost 5 bases, with 8 bases between them. The germline gives CDR1 KGHSH, CDR2 LQKENI. This CDR3 comprises 13 residues. The DNA for the CDR3 is TGTGCCAGCTCACCACAGGGTACCGAGACCCAGTACTTC. It translates to CASSPQGTETQYF. Full variable domain (missing parts from reference TRBV18 and TRBJ2-5): NAGVMQNPRHLVRRRGQEARLRCSPMKGHSHVYWYRQLPEEGLKFMVYLQKENIIDESGMPKERFSAEFPKEGPSILRIQQVVRGDSAAYFCASSPQGTETQYFGPGTRLLVL.

In this sample, this clonotype turned up many times. This chain connects TRBV10-2 to TRBJ1-6; 9 bases are shared with TRBD1. CDR1 is WSHSY and CDR2 is SAAADI in the germline V gene. The CDR3 sequence is 14 residues long. With V trimmed by 6 bases and J by 10 bases, 7 bases remained unmatched. Here the CDR3 DNA reads TGCGCCAGCAGCCGTGGGACAGGGAACTCACCCCTCCACTTT. It yields the protein CASSRGTGNSPLHF.

This clonotype came up many times. The V and J genes are TRBV13 and TRBJ2-1, with no clear D. Germline assignment: CDR1 PRHDT and CDR2 FYEKMQ (reference sequence). This CDR3 has 14 residues. Trimming cost V 0 bases and J 2 bases, with 5 bases left between them. The CDR3, as DNA: TGTGCCAGCAGCTTAGGACAGACCTACAATGAGCAGTTCTTC. Its translation: CASSLGQTYNEQFF.

This clonotype was detected many times. The chain carries TRBV27 and TRBJ1-6, with D possibly being TRBD1 (6 bases). Germline-derived CDR1 and CDR2 are MNHEY and SMNVEV (reference sequence). This CDR3 is built from 14 residues. V lost 3 bases and J lost 10, with 13 bases in between. CDR3 amino acids: CASSFGQLGSPLHF. The CDR3, as DNA: TGTGCCAGCAGTTTTGGACAGTTGGGATCACCCCTCCACTTT.

This chain joins TRBV9 and TRBJ2-1, with D perhaps TRBD2 (6 bases). Per the germline V gene, CDR1 is SGDLS and CDR2 is YYNGEE. The CDR3 contains 13 residues. The V and J ends lost 3 bases and 3 bases respectively, with 7 bases between them. In nucleotides, the CDR3 is TGTGCCAGCAGCGCGGAGGGCTACAATGAGCAGTTCTTC. This gives the protein CASSAEGYNEQFF.

This clonotype occurred many times. The CDR3 here is CAWSPGILAEQFF. CDR3 in DNA: TGTGCCTGGAGTCCCGGGATTCTCGCTGAGCAGTTCTTC. The gene calls are TRBV30 and TRBJ2-1; the D gene is possibly TRBD2 (5 bases). The germline gives CDR1 GTSNPN, CDR2 SVGIG (reference sequence). The V and J ends lost 2 bases and 9 bases respectively, with 14 bases between them. The CDR3 spans 13 residues.

V is TRBV20-1 and J is TRBJ2-1; 10 bases are a match to TRBD2. In germline, CDR1 is DFQATT, CDR2 SNEGSKA (reference sequence). This CDR3 contains 14 residues. Trimming cost V 5 bases and J 2 bases; bases outside gene matches: 3. The CDR3: CSAQGLAAYNEQFF. CDR3 bases: TGCAGTGCTCAAGGACTAGCGGCCTACAATGAGCAGTTCTTC.

This clonotype occurred many times. The CDR3, as DNA: TGTGCCAGCAGTTGGGACCGGGACAGGGTTAATCAGCCCCAGCATTTT. It translates to CASSWDRDRVNQPQHF. V gene TRBV6-2 or TRBV6-3 combines with J gene TRBJ1-5, with 9 nucleotides matching TRBD1. Germline trimming cut 4 bases from V and 4 bases from J; bases unmatched to any gene: 8. The CDR3 length is 16 residues. Per the germline V gene, CDR1 is MNHEY and CDR2 is SVGEGT.